This T cell receptor beta chain stems from a study of blood T cell repertoires in COVID-19. Looking at the study overall: T cells, B-cell-depleted T cells, or PBMCs supplied cDNA or gDNA.

TCRdb's table, derived via immunoSEQ multiplex PCR, lists solely in-frame clones and lacks some. The table records nearly 110,000 clones, 71% of them present only once. The material sequenced was peripheral blood. The TCR was taken from a human donor with acute or convalescent COVID-19. The donor label of this sample is uncertain.

CDR3 amino acids: CASSSTGGKFYGYTF. The CDR3 coding sequence is TGCGCCAGCAGCAGTACAGGGGGCAAGTTCTATGGCTACACCTTC. The J gene is TRBJ1-2, the V gene TRBV5-1, with 9 bases fitting TRBD1. With V trimmed by 4 bases and J by 4 bases, 8 bases remained unmatched. CDR3 length: 15 amino acids. The germline V gene has CDR1 SGHRS and CDR2 YFSETQ.